Listed below are T cell receptor beta chains from one sample, sequenced in a study of blood T cell repertoires in COVID-19. TCRdb keeps only in-frame clones here, not all; method: immunoSEQ multiplex PCR. The repertoire consists of 200,000 to 300,000 clones, with more than 85% occurring once and the leading ten covering 3.5% to 5%. Sequencing was done on a sample of PBMCs or T cells enriched from blood (not recorded which). Receptor source: a woman in her thirties who had recovered from COVID-19. Both conserved end residues are part of each CDR3. The D gene is left open where the match is weak. Expanded clones get a size class; other rows say once, few or many, or leave the size out.

CDR3 protein: CASSQGRVNEQFF; CDR3 DNA: TGTGCCAGCAGCCAAGGGAGGGTTAATGAGCAGTTCTTC; clone size: -; J gene: TRBJ2-1; D gene: -; V gene: TRBV4-2
CDR3 protein: CASSRDRDQPQHF; CDR3 DNA: TGTGCCAGCAGCCGGGACAGGGATCAGCCCCAGCATTTT; clone size: -; J gene: TRBJ1-5; D gene: TRBD1; V gene: TRBV7-3
CDR3 protein: CASSQGAEADTQYF; CDR3 DNA: TGTGCCAGCAGCCAGGGGGCCGAAGCAGATACGCAGTATTTT; clone size: -; J gene: TRBJ2-3; D gene: TRBD1; V gene: TRBV9
CDR3 protein: CASSSTGYGYTF; CDR3 DNA: TGTGCCAGCAGCTCAACAGGGTATGGCTACACCTTC; clone size: once; J gene: TRBJ1-2; D gene: -; V gene: TRBV11-2
CDR3 protein: CASSEGLSAYEQYF; CDR3 DNA: TGTGCCAGTAGTGAGGGACTTTCCGCCTACGAGCAGTACTTC; clone size: -; J gene: TRBJ2-7; D gene: -; V gene: TRBV19
CDR3 protein: CASSPGRAYNEQFF; CDR3 DNA: TGCGCCAGCAGCCCCGGTCGCGCTTACAATGAGCAGTTCTTC; clone size: -; J gene: TRBJ2-1; D gene: -; V gene: TRBV4-3
CDR3 protein: CASSSDRGADTQYF; CDR3 DNA: TGTGCCAGCAGCTCGGACAGGGGTGCAGATACGCAGTATTTT; clone size: -; J gene: TRBJ2-3; D gene: TRBD1; V gene: TRBV7-9
CDR3 protein: CASSYRGTGRYGYTF; CDR3 DNA: TGTGCCAGCAGTTACCGCGGGACAGGGCGCTATGGCTACACCTTC; clone size: -; J gene: TRBJ1-2; D gene: TRBD1; V gene: TRBV6-2/TRBV6-3
CDR3 protein: CASSPGRTGNTIYF; CDR3 DNA: TGTGCCAGCAGTCCAGGGAGGACTGGAAACACCATATATTTT; clone size: once; J gene: TRBJ1-3; D gene: -; V gene: TRBV7-9
CDR3 protein: CASSSPTGGSEAFF; CDR3 DNA: TGTGCCAGCAGCTCTCCGACAGGGGGCTCTGAAGCTTTCTTT; clone size: -; J gene: TRBJ1-1; D gene: TRBD1; V gene: TRBV11-2
CDR3 protein: CASSQVTGVGTGELFF; CDR3 DNA: TGCGCCAGCAGCCAGGTGACAGGGGTAGGGACCGGGGAGCTGTTTTTT; clone size: -; J gene: TRBJ2-2; D gene: TRBD1; V gene: TRBV4-1
CDR3 protein: CASSSSYEQYF; CDR3 DNA: TGTGCCAGCAGCTCCAGCTACGAGCAGTACTTC; clone size: -; J gene: TRBJ2-7; D gene: -; V gene: TRBV11-2
CDR3 protein: CSVEGLSAPSSYEQYF; CDR3 DNA: TGCAGCGTTGAAGGGTTGTCGGCGCCTAGCTCCTACGAGCAGTACTTC; clone size: once; J gene: TRBJ2-7; D gene: -; V gene: TRBV29-1
CDR3 protein: CASSLSGSSYNEQFF; CDR3 DNA: TGCGCCAGCAGCCTGAGCGGGAGCTCCTACAATGAGCAGTTCTTC; clone size: -; J gene: TRBJ2-1; D gene: TRBD2; V gene: TRBV4-3
CDR3 protein: CASSEGFGTYGNTIYF; CDR3 DNA: TGTGCCAGCAGCGAGGGGTTTGGGACTTATGGAAACACCATATATTTT; clone size: -; J gene: TRBJ1-3; D gene: -; V gene: TRBV9
CDR3 protein: CASSLDRAYGYTF; CDR3 DNA: TGTGCCAGCAGCCTGGACAGGGCCTATGGCTACACCTTC; clone size: -; J gene: TRBJ1-2; D gene: TRBD1; V gene: TRBV7-2
CDR3 protein: CASSSQGLNTEAFF; CDR3 DNA: TGTGCCAGCTCCTCACAGGGTCTGAACACTGAAGCTTTCTTT; clone size: few; J gene: TRBJ1-1; D gene: -; V gene: TRBV18
CDR3 protein: CASSRGQGTTNEKLFF; CDR3 DNA: TGCGCCAGCAGCCGAGGACAGGGGACAACTAATGAAAAACTGTTTTTT; clone size: -; J gene: TRBJ1-4; D gene: TRBD1; V gene: TRBV4-1
CDR3 protein: CASSPTSESSYEQYF; CDR3 DNA: TGTGCCAGCAGCCCGACTAGCGAGAGCTCCTACGAGCAGTACTTC; clone size: -; J gene: TRBJ2-7; D gene: TRBD2; V gene: TRBV7-9
CDR3 protein: CASRLRHGYGYTF; CDR3 DNA: TGTGCCAGCAGGCTAAGACACGGATATGGCTACACCTTC; clone size: few; J gene: TRBJ1-2; D gene: -; V gene: TRBV6-5
CDR3 protein: CASSPTMTSYEQYF; CDR3 DNA: TGTGCCAGCAGCCCGACGATGACTAGTTACGAGCAGTACTTC; clone size: -; J gene: TRBJ2-7; D gene: -; V gene: TRBV3-1/TRBV3-2
CDR3 protein: CASSLLPPTRDGYTF; CDR3 DNA: TGTGCCAGCAGTTTACTACCCCCAACTCGGGATGGCTACACCTTC; clone size: once; J gene: TRBJ1-2; D gene: -; V gene: TRBV27